Following are 10 T cell receptor beta chains from one sample sequenced in a study of blood T cell repertoires in COVID-19. Clones were read by immunoSEQ multiplex PCR, and TCRdb kept only the in-frame ones, dropping some. Found here are 310,000 or so clones, approximately 89% of them singletons; the top ten hold approximately 9.4%. The sample taken for sequencing was PBMCs or T cells enriched from blood (not recorded which). Source of these receptors: a woman aged 40 to 55 who had recovered from COVID-19.

The chain is built from TRBV2 and TRBJ1-2; 8 nucleotides line up with TRBD1. Germline values: CDR1 SNHLY, CDR2 FYNNEI. This CDR3 is built from 15 residues. V shed 5 bases and J 0 bases; nucleotides not matched to a gene: 5. CDR3 residues: CASSIGQGPNYGYTF. The CDR3 DNA sequence: TGTGCCAGCAGTATAGGACAGGGCCCTAACTATGGCTACACCTTC.

The chain employs TRBV2 and TRBJ1-3; D uncertain. Germline values: CDR1 SNHLY, CDR2 FYNNEI. V was pared by 3 bases and J by 0 bases, with 12 bases between. CDR3 length: 16 residues. The CDR3 DNA is TGTGCCAGCAGTGATGCCCAACAGATCTCTGGAAACACCATATATTTT. The encoded protein is CASSDAQQISGNTIYF.

This sequence joins TRBV4-2 and TRBJ1-6; D gene uncertain. V gave up 0 bases and J gave up 8 bases, with 11 bases separating them. CDR3 length: 15 residues. Germline V gene sequence: CDR1 LGHNA, CDR2 YNFKEQ. The CDR3 sequence: CASSQDEDWDSPLHF. As DNA, the CDR3 is TGTGCCAGCAGCCAAGATGAGGATTGGGATTCACCCCTCCACTTT.

The chain uses TRBV27 and TRBJ2-1; possible D gene TRBD1, 6 bases. Germline lookup yields CDR1 MNHEY and CDR2 SMNVEV (reference sequence). Trimming removed 5 bases from V and 7 bases from J, with 15 bases in between. The CDR3 runs 14 residues. CDR3 bases: TGTGCCAGCAGTCCGGCGCGAGGGGGAAATGAGCAGTTCTTC. The encoded protein is CASSPARGGNEQFF.

This clone came up once. Other DNA sequences in this specimen translate into the identical CDR3. The chain has TRBV5-1 and TRBJ1-5; a weak D match, TRBD1 (5 bases). V gave up 0 bases and J gave up 4 bases, with 8 bases separating them. CDR1 is SGHRS and CDR2 is YFSETQ in the germline V gene. This CDR3 is 14 amino acids long. This CDR3 is CASSLAGNNQPQHF. The CDR3 DNA follows: TGCGCCAGCAGCTTGGCAGGGAATAATCAGCCCCAGCATTTT.

The V gene is TRBV11-2, the J gene TRBJ2-2; TRBD2 matches 7 bases. The CDR3 spans 16 residues. Germline V gene data show CDR1 as SGHAT and CDR2 as FQNNGV. V lost 1 base and J lost 5; bases outside the gene matches: 7. This CDR3 reads CASSLGGSKGTGELFF. For the CDR3, the DNA is TGTGCCAGCAGCTTAGGCGGGAGTAAGGGAACCGGGGAGCTGTTTTTT.

CDR3 DNA: TGTGCCAGTAGGGGACAGGGGGAAGAGACCCAGTACTTC. Protein product: CASRGQGEETQYF. This chain links TRBV19 with TRBJ2-5, with 11 nucleotides matching TRBD1. The germline V gene has CDR1 LNHDA and CDR2 SQIVND (reference sequence). V lost 6 bases, J lost 3 bases, and 0 bases stayed unmatched. CDR3 length: 13 residues.

The CDR3 nucleotides read TGTGCCAGCAGCTTTGCTACTAACTACGAGCAGTACTTC. Translating it yields CASSFATNYEQYF. V and J are TRBV7-2 and TRBJ2-7; D call uncertain. The CDR3 consists of 13 residues. V lost 3 bases and J 3 bases, leaving 9 bases between the germline ends. Per germline, CDR1 SGHTA and CDR2 FQGNSA.

This sequence joins TRBV5-4 and TRBJ2-6; TRBD1 is a possible D gene (5 bases). This CDR3 spans 18 amino acids. From germline, CDR1 is SGHNT and CDR2 YYREEE (reference sequence). V lost 0 bases, J lost 4 bases, and 17 bases lay in between. The CDR3 sequence is CASSLGGTSTAGANVLTF. The CDR3 region has the DNA TGTGCCAGCAGCTTGGGGGGCACCTCAACTGCCGGGGCCAACGTCCTGACTTTC.

The chain carries TRBV9 and TRBJ2-5, with D maybe TRBD1 (7 bases). From germline, CDR1 is SGDLS and CDR2 YYNGEE. The CDR3 covers 15 residues. Trimming pared 2 bases from V and 5 bases from J, leaving 16 bases between. CDR3 amino acids: CASSVISGGSETQYF. The CDR3 bases are TGTGCCAGCAGCGTTATCTCAGGGGGGTCGGAGACCCAGTACTTC.